Presented here are 28 T cell receptor beta chains from one specimen sequenced in a study of cytomegalovirus exposure and HLA in healthy donors. With 60 Vbeta and 13 Jbeta primers, the PCR was carried out. Measured with immunoSEQ multiplex PCR; TCRdb has only the in-frame clones, and not every one. The sample includes about 170,000 clones, over 60% seen only once; the top ten take more than 1.3%. Specimen: PBMCs. The receptor source for this set is a girl between 5 and 17 years old in good health and CMV-seronegative.

This chain connects TRBV7-2 to TRBJ1-1; TRBD1 matches at 7 bases. CDR1 is SGHTA, CDR2 FQGNSA, per germline. V shed 4 bases and J 8 bases; nucleotides not matched to a gene: 10. The CDR3 runs 14 residues. The CDR3 sequence: CASSSARDSEEAFF. The CDR3 nucleotides read TGTGCCAGCAGCTCAGCTCGGGACAGTGAAGAAGCTTTCTTT.

The chain couples TRBV6-1 to TRBJ1-5; no definite D call. This CDR3 has 14 residues. Germline CDR1 is MNHNS and CDR2 is SASEGT. V was cut by 4 bases and J by 2 bases, with 9 bases left in between. The DNA for the CDR3 is TGTGCCAGCAGTGTTCTAGACGGCAATCAGCCCCAGCATTTT. Translating gives CASSVLDGNQPQHF.

The chain employs TRBV4-1 and TRBJ2-7; 8 bases agree with TRBD1. This CDR3 is built from 14 residues. V dropped 3 bases and J dropped 3; count of bases not matched to a gene: 4. CDR1 is MGHRA, CDR2 YSYEKL, per germline. The CDR3 DNA reads as TGCGCCAGCAGCCACAAAGACAGGGGCTACGAGCAGTACTTC. Translated: CASSHKDRGYEQYF.

This clone was found a few times. V usage is TRBV6-4 and J usage is TRBJ2-3, with 7 bases that match TRBD1. The ends lost 7 bases at V and 2 bases at J; junction bases unmatched: 6. The CDR3 is made up of 14 amino acids. CDR1 MRHNA and CDR2 SNTAGT come from the germline V gene. The CDR3 spells CASKGDRDTDTQYF. The CDR3 DNA follows: TGTGCCAGCAAAGGGGACAGAGACACAGATACGCAGTATTTT.

The V call is TRBV20-1, the J call TRBJ2-7, with 7 positions matching TRBD2. V gave up 3 bases and J gave up 6 bases; unmatched junction bases: 2. There are 11 residues in the CDR3. CDR1 DFQATT and CDR2 SNEGSKA come from the germline V gene (reference sequence). This CDR3 reads CSASGGGEQYF. As DNA, the CDR3 is TGCAGTGCTAGTGGGGGGGGCGAGCAGTACTTC.

This clone appeared a single time. The chain employs TRBV7-9 and TRBJ1-2, with a weak D call TRBD1 (5 bases). V dropped 5 bases and J dropped 5 bases, with 21 bases sitting between them. The CDR3 covers 16 residues. The V gene's germline CDR1 is SEHNR and CDR2 FQNEAQ (reference sequence). CDR3 sequence: CASSPRGGSASYGYTF. Written as DNA, the CDR3 is TGTGCCAGCAGCCCGCGTGGGGGGTCCGCTTCGTATGGCTACACCTTC.

The chain links TRBV5-4 to TRBJ1-1; D might be TRBD1 (6 bases). CDR1 is SGHNT and CDR2 is YYREEE in the germline V gene (reference sequence). Between the trimmed V and J ends, which lost 0 bases and 1 base, there was a span of 10 bases. CDR3 length equals 15 residues. DNA of the CDR3: TGTGCCAGCAGCTTGGCCCTAGGGGGGAACACTGAAGCTTTCTTT. Its protein product is CASSLALGGNTEAFF. The entire variable domain, with the rest obtained from reference TRBV5-4 and TRBJ1-1, is as follows: ETGVTQSPTHLIKTRGQQVTLRCSSQSGHNTVSWYQQALGQGPQFIFQYYREEENGRGNFPPRFSGLQFPNYSSELNVNALELDDSALYLCASSLALGGNTEAFFGQGTRLTVV.

This clone was counted a few times. The CDR3 spells CASSLGDSPYEQYF. The CDR3 DNA follows: TGCGCCAGCAGCTTGGGGGACTCCCCCTACGAGCAGTACTTC. This rearrangement joins TRBV5-1 to TRBJ2-7, with D perhaps matching TRBD2 (6 bases). Germline CDR1 and CDR2: SGHRS and YFSETQ. V was clipped by 0 bases and J by 2 bases, with 9 bases between them. The CDR3 extends over 14 amino acids.

As concerns this clone: One end of the junction is discordant with germline, which a read error may explain. The gene calls are TRBV4-1 and TRBJ2-5; 8 nucleotides match TRBD2. The CDR3 is made up of 16 amino acids. Per germline, CDR1 MGHRA and CDR2 YSYEKL. The CDR3 region is CASTQFPGGAGETQYF. The DNA for the CDR3 is TGCGCCAGCACCCAATTTCCCGGGGGGGCAGGTGAGACCCAGTACTTC.

The V and J genes are TRBV5-6 and TRBJ1-2; D unclear. Germline CDR1 is SGHDT and CDR2 is YYEEEE. V dropped 4 bases and J dropped 2 bases, with 12 bases sitting between them. This CDR3 contains 14 residues. CDR3 in DNA: TGTGCCAGCAGCCAGGTTCAGTGGAACTATGGCTACACCTTC. Translating gives CASSQVQWNYGYTF. Variable domain in full (rest from reference TRBV5-6 and TRBJ1-2): DAGVTQSPTHLIKTRGQQVTLRCSPKSGHDTVSWYQQALGQGPQFIFQYYEEEERQRGNFPDRFSGHQFPNYSSELNVNALLLGDSALYLCASSQVQWNYGYTFGSGTRLTVV.

The count of this clone is one. The chain carries TRBV19 and TRBJ2-7; TRBD1 matches at 8 bases. V was pared by 3 bases and J by 3 bases, with 1 base of the junction left unmatched. Per the germline V gene, CDR1 is LNHDA and CDR2 is SQIVND (reference sequence). The CDR3 covers 13 residues. For the CDR3, the DNA is TGTGCCAGTAGTATCGGACAGGGCTACGAGCAGTACTTC. Translation gives CASSIGQGYEQYF.

The CDR3 bases are TGTGCCAGCAGCTTAAGGGGGCGTGTTGAGGAAAAACTGTTTTTT. Translation gives CASSLRGRVEEKLFF. The chain combines TRBV7-9 with TRBJ1-4, with TRBD1 matching over 7 bases. The trim removed 2 bases at V and 8 bases at J, leaving 8 bases unmatched. CDR1 SEHNR and CDR2 FQNEAQ come from the germline V gene (reference sequence). This CDR3 is 15 amino acids long.

The V call is TRBV6-1, the J call TRBJ2-1, with TRBD1 identical over 9 bases. Germline CDR1 and CDR2: MNHNS and SASEGT. V dropped 8 bases and J dropped 5; count of bases not matched to a gene: 7. The CDR3 covers 14 residues. The CDR3 DNA sequence: TGTGCCAGCCTGACAGGGGGAACTAACAATGAGCAGTTCTTC. Encoded protein: CASLTGGTNNEQFF.

The chain is built from TRBV7-6 and TRBJ1-4, with no clear D. The CDR3 has 15 amino acids. CDR1 and CDR2 from the germline V gene are SGHVS and FNYEAQ. Trimming took 5 bases from V and 0 from J, leaving 10 bases between them. The CDR3 region has the DNA TGTGCCAGCAGCCAGTCTTCCGCAACTAATGAAAAACTGTTTTTT. It is translated as CASSQSSATNEKLFF.

The rearrangement links TRBV2 to TRBJ1-2; D unresolved. Trimming left V 8 bases short and J 4 bases short, with 14 bases between. CDR3 size: 13 residues. Germline values: CDR1 SNHLY, CDR2 FYNNEI. The CDR3 nucleotides are TGTGCCAGCCGGGAGGCAGGATCCTATGGCTACACCTTC. The encoded protein is CASREAGSYGYTF.

The chain links TRBV30 to TRBJ1-4, with D unresolved. CDR3 length equals 15 residues. Germline CDR1 reads GTSNPN; CDR2 reads SVGIG (reference sequence). Trimming shortened V by 0 bases and J by 3 bases, and 11 bases separated the two germline ends. The CDR3 protein is CAWSVLPTSNEKLFF. The CDR3 coding sequence is TGTGCCTGGAGTGTACTGCCCACGTCTAATGAAAAACTGTTTTTT.

This clone showed up just once. The chain combines TRBV6-6 with TRBJ1-1; a weak D match, TRBD1 (6 bases). V was cut by 0 bases and J by 6 bases, with 14 bases left in between. Germline V gene data show CDR1 as MNHNY and CDR2 as SVGAGI (reference sequence). This CDR3 has 15 residues. The CDR3 loop is CASSYSGQGLAEAFF. In DNA, the CDR3 is TGTGCCAGCAGTTACTCGGGGCAGGGGTTAGCTGAAGCTTTCTTT.

This clone was observed a few times. The rearrangement links TRBV5-1 to TRBJ2-1, with 9 bases fitting TRBD1. This CDR3 has 15 residues. Germline CDR1 SGHRS, CDR2 YFSETQ. Trimming removed 4 bases from V and 2 bases from J; junction bases left unmatched: 4. The CDR3 DNA reads as TGCGCCAGCAGCACGGGACAGGGAGCCTACAATGAGCAGTTCTTC. Protein product: CASSTGQGAYNEQFF. Supplemented by reference TRBV5-1 and TRBJ2-1, the full variable domain reads KAGVTQTPRYLIKTRGQQVTLSCSPISGHRSVSWYQQTPGQGLQFLFEYFSETQRNKGNFPGRFSGRQFSNSRSEMNVSTLELGDSALYLCASSTGQGAYNEQFFGPGTRLTVL.

This clone showed up just a few times. J is TRBJ1-1 and V is TRBV7-9, with D possibly matching TRBD1 (5 bases). Per the germline V gene, CDR1 is SEHNR and CDR2 is FQNEAQ (reference sequence). The CDR3 extends over 15 amino acids. V lost 1 base, J lost 6 bases, and 15 bases lay in between. CDR3 loop: CASSLGVGERAEAFF. The CDR3 DNA reads TGTGCCAGCAGCTTAGGTGTAGGGGAAAGGGCTGAAGCTTTCTTT.

The V gene is TRBV7-9, the J gene TRBJ2-1; D might be TRBD2 (5 bases). This CDR3 region has 14 residues. Germline V CDR1 and CDR2: SEHNR, FQNEAQ (reference sequence). Trimming shortened V by 3 bases and J by 6 bases, and 12 bases separated the two germline ends. In DNA, the CDR3 is TGTGCCAGCAGCTTTACCGGGGTTGGCAATGAGCAGTTCTTC. This encodes CASSFTGVGNEQFF.

This clone has just one count. The chain links TRBV29-1 to TRBJ2-2; D gene uncertain. The CDR3 is made up of 11 amino acids. Deletions cut 5 bases from V and 5 bases from J, with 6 bases between. CDR1 is SQVTM, CDR2 ANQGSEA, per germline. The CDR3 bases are TGCAGCGTTTTCAGGACCGGGGAGCTGTTTTTT. This translates into CSVFRTGELFF.

There are a few counts of this clone. CDR3 loop: CASSGYGLRTGALGEQYF. The CDR3 region has the DNA TGTGCCAGCAGCGGTTATGGGTTGCGGACAGGGGCTTTAGGAGAGCAGTACTTC. V usage is TRBV7-3 and J usage is TRBJ2-7, with 9 bases aligning to TRBD1. Trimming at V came to 5 bases and at J to 7 bases, leaving 21 bases not matched to a gene. The CDR3 loop spans 18 amino acids. CDR1 is SGHTA, CDR2 FQGTGA, per germline. The variable domain in full, completed from reference TRBV7-3 and TRBJ2-7, reads GAGVSQTPSNKVTEKGKYVELRCDPISGHTALYWYRQSLGQGPEFLIYFQGTGAADDSGLPNDRFFAVRPEGSVSTLKIQRTERGDSAVYLCASSGYGLRTGALGEQYFGPGTRLTVT.

This chain uses TRBV7-8 with TRBJ2-6; D uncertain. This CDR3 spans 15 amino acids. Trimming shortened V by 0 bases and J by 2 bases, and 5 bases separated the two germline ends. Germline assignment: CDR1 SGHVS and CDR2 FQNEAQ. The CDR3 sequence: CASSLARPGANVLTF. DNA of the CDR3: TGTGCCAGCAGCTTAGCGAGGCCTGGGGCCAACGTCCTGACTTTC.

The chain joins TRBV5-6 to TRBJ1-5, with 10 positions matching TRBD1. V gave up 4 bases and J gave up 7 bases; unmatched junction bases: 8. The germline CDR1 and CDR2 sequences are SGHDT and YYEEEE. The CDR3 loop spans 15 amino acids. CDR3 protein: CASSAGQGLRQPQHF. The CDR3 DNA is TGTGCCAGCAGCGCGGGACAGGGGTTGAGGCAGCCCCAGCATTTT.

V and J are TRBV14 and TRBJ1-4, with D uncertain. This CDR3 comprises 14 residues. The germline V gene has CDR1 SGHDN and CDR2 FVKESK. V was clipped by 4 bases and J by 6 bases, with 12 bases between them. The CDR3 loop reads CASSLGSPDEKLFF. CDR3 bases: TGTGCCAGCAGCCTGGGCTCTCCTGATGAAAAACTGTTTTTT.

This clone was observed once. The rearrangement joins TRBV10-1 to TRBJ2-2; D may be TRBD2 (6 bases). This CDR3 spans 14 amino acids. Germline-derived CDR1 and CDR2 are WNHNN and SYGVQD (reference sequence). Trimming took off 9 bases at V and 1 base at J, with 12 bases between the two ends. CDR3 region: CASEEEGNTGELFF. CDR3 in DNA: TGCGCCAGTGAGGAGGAGGGGAACACCGGGGAGCTGTTTTTT.

This sequence joins TRBV30 and TRBJ1-2; D is ambiguous. The V and J ends lost 2 bases and 10 bases respectively, with 17 bases between them. The CDR3 totals 13 residues. From germline, CDR1 is GTSNPN and CDR2 SVGIG (reference sequence). The CDR3 DNA reads TGTGCCTGGAGTCCCTCCTCCAATGGAGACTACACCTTC. It codes for CAWSPSSNGDYTF.

A few counts support this clone. The rearrangement joins TRBV2 to TRBJ2-2; D ambiguous. Germline CDR1 is SNHLY and CDR2 is FYNNEI. This CDR3 contains 11 residues. Trimming pared 4 bases from V and 7 bases from J, leaving 4 bases between. CDR3 nucleotides: TGTGCCAGCAGTGTAATCGGGGAGCTGTTTTTT. Translated, it gives CASSVIGELFF.